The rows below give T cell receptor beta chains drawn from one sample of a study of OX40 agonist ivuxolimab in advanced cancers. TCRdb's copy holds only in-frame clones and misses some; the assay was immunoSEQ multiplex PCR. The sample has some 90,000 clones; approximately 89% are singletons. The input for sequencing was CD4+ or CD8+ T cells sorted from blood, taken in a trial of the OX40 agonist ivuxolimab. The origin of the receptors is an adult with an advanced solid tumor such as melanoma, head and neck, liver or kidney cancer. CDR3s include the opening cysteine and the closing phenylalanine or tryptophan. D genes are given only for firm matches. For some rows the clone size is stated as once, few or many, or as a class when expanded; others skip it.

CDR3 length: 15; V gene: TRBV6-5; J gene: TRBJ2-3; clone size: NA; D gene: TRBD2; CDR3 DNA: TGTGCCAGTCCCAAACTAGCGGGAGCCACCTCAACGCAGTATTTT; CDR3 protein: CASPKLAGATSTQYF
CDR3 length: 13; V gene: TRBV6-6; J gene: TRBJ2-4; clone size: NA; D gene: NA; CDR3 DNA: TGTGCCAGCATTGGGGGCAGCAAAAACATTCAGTACTTC; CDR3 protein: CASIGGSKNIQYF
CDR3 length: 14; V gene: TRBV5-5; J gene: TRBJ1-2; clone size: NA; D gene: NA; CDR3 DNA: TGTGCCAGCAGCCTCCAGACCGAGAACTATGGCTACACCTTC; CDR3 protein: CASSLQTENYGYTF
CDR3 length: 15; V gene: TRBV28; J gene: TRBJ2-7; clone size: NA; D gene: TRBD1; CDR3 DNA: TGTGCCAGCAGCGGGACAGGGACGAAATACTACGAGCAGTACTTC; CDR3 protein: CASSGTGTKYYEQYF
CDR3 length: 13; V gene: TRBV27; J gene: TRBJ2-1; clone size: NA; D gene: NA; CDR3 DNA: TGTGCCAGCAGCCCGCCTCCCTACAATGAGCAGTTCTTC; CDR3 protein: CASSPPPYNEQFF
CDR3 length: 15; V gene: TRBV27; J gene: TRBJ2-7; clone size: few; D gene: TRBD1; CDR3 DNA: TGTGCCAGCAGTGCCCAAACAGGGGCCTGGGGCGAGCAGTACTTC; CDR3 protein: CASSAQTGAWGEQYF
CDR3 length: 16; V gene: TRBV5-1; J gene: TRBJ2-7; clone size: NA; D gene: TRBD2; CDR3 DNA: TGCGCCAGCAGCCCATTATGGACTAGCGGGACCTTCGAGCAGTACTTC; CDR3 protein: CASSPLWTSGTFEQYF
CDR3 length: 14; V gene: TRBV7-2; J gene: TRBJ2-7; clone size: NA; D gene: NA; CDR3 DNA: TGTGCCAGCAGCTTAGCAAAGGGGCGGTACGAGCAGTACTTC; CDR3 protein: CASSLAKGRYEQYF
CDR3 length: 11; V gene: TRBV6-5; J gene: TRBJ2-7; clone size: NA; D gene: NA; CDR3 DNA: TGTGCCAGCAGTTGGCGGACTGAGCAGTACTTC; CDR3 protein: CASSWRTEQYF
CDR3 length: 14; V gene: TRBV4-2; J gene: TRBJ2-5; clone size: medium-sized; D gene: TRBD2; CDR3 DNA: TGTGCCAGCAGCCAAGATTGGGGACTAGCGGGGGAGTACTTC; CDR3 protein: CASSQDWGLAGEYF
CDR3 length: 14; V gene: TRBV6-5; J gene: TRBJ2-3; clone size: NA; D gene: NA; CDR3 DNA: TGTGCCAGCAGTTACGGGCGGGGCACAGATACGCAGTATTTT; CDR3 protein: CASSYGRGTDTQYF
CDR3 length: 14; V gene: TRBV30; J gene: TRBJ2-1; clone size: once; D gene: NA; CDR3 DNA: TGTGCCTGGAGTGGGTGGGGCCCAGGGAATGAGCAGTTCTTC; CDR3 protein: CAWSGWGPGNEQFF
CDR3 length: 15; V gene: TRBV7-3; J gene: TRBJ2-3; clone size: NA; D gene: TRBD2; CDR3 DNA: TGTGCCAGCAGCCCCAAGCGGGAGGGCCGCGATACGCAGTATTTT; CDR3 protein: CASSPKREGRDTQYF
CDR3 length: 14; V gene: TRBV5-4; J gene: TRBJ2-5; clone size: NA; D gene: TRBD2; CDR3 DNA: TGTGCCAGCAGCCCCAGCGGGGGCGGGGAGACCCAGTACTTC; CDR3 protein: CASSPSGGGETQYF
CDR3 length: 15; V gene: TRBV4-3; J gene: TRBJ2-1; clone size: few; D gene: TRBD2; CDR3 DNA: TGCGCCAGCAGCTACGGACTAGCGGTTTACAATGAGCAGTTCTTC; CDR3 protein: CASSYGLAVYNEQFF
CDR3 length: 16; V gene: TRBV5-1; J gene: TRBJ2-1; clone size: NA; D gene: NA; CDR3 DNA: TGCGCCAGCAGCTTCCCGGAGAGAACTAACCTCAATGAGCAGTTCTTC; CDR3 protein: CASSFPERTNLNEQFF
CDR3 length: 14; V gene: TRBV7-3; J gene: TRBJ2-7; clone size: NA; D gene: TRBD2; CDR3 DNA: TGTGCCAGCAGCTTAGGCGGGAGCCCCCTCGAGCAGTACTTC; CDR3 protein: CASSLGGSPLEQYF
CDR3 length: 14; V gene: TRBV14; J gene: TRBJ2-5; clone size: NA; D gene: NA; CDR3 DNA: TGTGCCAGCAGCCAAGGGGCCCCCCGGGAGACCCAGTACTTC; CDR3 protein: CASSQGAPRETQYF
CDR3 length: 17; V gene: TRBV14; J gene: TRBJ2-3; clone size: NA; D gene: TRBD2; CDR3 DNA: TGTGCCAGCAGCCAAGATCGAGGGACTAGCTACACAGATACGCAGTATTTT; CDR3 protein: CASSQDRGTSYTDTQYF
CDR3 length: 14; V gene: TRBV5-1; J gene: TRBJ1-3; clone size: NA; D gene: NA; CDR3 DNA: TGCGCCAGCAGCCCCCTCCGGCCAGGAAACACCATATATTTT; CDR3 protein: CASSPLRPGNTIYF
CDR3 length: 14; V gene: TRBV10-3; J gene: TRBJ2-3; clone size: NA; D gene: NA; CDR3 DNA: TGTGCCACCGTCAGAGACCGGGGTACAGATACGCAGTATTTT; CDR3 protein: CATVRDRGTDTQYF
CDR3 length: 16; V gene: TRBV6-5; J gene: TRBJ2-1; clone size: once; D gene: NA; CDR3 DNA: TGTGCCAGCAGTTACTCGTCGGGGGCCTACTACAATGAGCAGTTCTTC; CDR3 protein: CASSYSSGAYYNEQFF
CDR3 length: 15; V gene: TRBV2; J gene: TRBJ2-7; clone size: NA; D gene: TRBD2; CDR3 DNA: TGTGCCAGCAGTGAAGCTAGCGGGGGCTCCTACGAGCAGTACTTC; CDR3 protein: CASSEASGGSYEQYF
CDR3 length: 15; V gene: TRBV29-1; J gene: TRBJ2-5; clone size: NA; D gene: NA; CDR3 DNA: TGCAGCGTTGAAGATAGGTGGGAGTGGCAAGAGACCCAGTACTTC; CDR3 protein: CSVEDRWEWQETQYF
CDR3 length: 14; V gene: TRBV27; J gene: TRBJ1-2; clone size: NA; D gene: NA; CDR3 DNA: TGTGCCAGCAGTCTCCGGGACCAAGGATATGGCTACACCTTC; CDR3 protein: CASSLRDQGYGYTF
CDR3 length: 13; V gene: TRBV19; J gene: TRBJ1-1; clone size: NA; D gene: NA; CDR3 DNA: TGTGCCAGTACTCCCAATCCGCAGGGCACTACTTTCTTT; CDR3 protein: CASTPNPQGTTFF
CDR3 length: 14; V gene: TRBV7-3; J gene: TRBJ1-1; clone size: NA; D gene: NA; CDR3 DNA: TGTGCCAGCAGCTTTTCCGGTCGGAGCACTGAAGCTTTCTTT; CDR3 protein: CASSFSGRSTEAFF
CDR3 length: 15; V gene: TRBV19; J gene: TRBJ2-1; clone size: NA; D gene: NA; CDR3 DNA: TGTGCCAGTAGTATCAGCCAGGGGCGACACAATGAGCAGTTCTTC; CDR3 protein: CASSISQGRHNEQFF
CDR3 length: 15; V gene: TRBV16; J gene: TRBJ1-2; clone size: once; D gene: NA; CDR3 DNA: TGTGCCAGCAGCCAATCCCCGGGGAGGGGAAGTGGCTACACCTTC; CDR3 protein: CASSQSPGRGSGYTF
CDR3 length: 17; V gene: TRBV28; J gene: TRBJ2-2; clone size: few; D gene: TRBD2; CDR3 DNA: TGTGCCAGCAGTCAGGGGACTAGCCTATCGAACACCGGGGAGCTGTTTTTT; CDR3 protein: CASSQGTSLSNTGELFF
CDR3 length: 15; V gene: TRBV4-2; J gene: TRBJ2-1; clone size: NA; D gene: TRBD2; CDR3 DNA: TGTGCCAGCAGCCAAGCAGGAGCGGGGCGGAGGGAGCAGTTCTTC; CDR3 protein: CASSQAGAGRREQFF
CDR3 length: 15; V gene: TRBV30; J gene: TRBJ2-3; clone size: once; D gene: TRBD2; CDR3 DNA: TGTGCCTGGAGGCGGCTAGCGGGTTCCCCAGATACGCAGTATTTT; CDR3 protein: CAWRRLAGSPDTQYF
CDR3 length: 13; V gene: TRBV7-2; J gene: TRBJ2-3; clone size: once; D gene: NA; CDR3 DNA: TGTGCCAGCAGCCCGGGCCACACAGATACGCAGTATTTT; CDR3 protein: CASSPGHTDTQYF
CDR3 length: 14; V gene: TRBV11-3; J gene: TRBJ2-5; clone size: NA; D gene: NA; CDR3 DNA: TGTGCCAGCAGCCCGGGGCCGCCCCCGGAGACCCAGTACTTC; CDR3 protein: CASSPGPPPETQYF
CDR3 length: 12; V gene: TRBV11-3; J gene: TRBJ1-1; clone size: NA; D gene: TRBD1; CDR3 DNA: TGTGCCAGCAGCTCAGACAGGGTCCGAGCTTTCTTT; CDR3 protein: CASSSDRVRAFF
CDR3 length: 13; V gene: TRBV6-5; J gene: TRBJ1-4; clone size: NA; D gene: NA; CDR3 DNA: TGTGCCAGCAGTTACTCAAGGGTTGAAAAACTGTTTTTT; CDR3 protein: CASSYSRVEKLFF
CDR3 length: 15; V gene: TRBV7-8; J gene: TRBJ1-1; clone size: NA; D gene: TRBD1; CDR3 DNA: TGTGCCAGCAGCCCCCGGACAGGGCTTCCCACTGAAGCTTTCTTT; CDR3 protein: CASSPRTGLPTEAFF
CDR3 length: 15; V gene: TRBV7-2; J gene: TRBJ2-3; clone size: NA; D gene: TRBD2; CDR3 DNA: TGTGCCAGCAGCTTATCGGGACTAGCGTCAGATACGCAGTATTTT; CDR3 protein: CASSLSGLASDTQYF
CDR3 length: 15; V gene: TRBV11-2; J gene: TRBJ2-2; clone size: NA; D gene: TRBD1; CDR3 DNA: TGTGCCAGCAGCCAAGGACAGGGAGGCACCGGGGAGCTGTTTTTT; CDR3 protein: CASSQGQGGTGELFF
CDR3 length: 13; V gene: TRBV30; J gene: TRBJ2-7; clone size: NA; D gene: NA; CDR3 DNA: TGTGCCTGCAGCGGGGGACAGAGCTACGAGCAGTACTTC; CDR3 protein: CACSGGQSYEQYF
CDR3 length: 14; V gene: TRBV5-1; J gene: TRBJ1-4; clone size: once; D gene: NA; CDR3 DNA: TGCGCCAGCAAGATCGGCAGGGCGAATGAAAAACTGTTTTTT; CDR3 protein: CASKIGRANEKLFF
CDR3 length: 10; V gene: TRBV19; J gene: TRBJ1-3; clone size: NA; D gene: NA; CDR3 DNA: TGTGCCAGTTCGGGAAACACCATATATTTT; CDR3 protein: CASSGNTIYF
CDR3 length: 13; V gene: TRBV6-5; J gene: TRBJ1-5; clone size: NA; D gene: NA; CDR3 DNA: TGTGCCAGCAGTTACTCGGTCCGGGGGCCCCAGCATTTT; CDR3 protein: CASSYSVRGPQHF
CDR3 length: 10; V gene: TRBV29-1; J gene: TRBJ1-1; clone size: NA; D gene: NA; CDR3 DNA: TGCAGCGCATTCGTAAGGGAAGCTTTCTTT; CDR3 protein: CSAFVREAFF
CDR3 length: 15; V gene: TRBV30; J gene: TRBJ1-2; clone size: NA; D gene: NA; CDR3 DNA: TGTGCCTGGAGTCCGGACGGACGCACTAACTATGGCTACACCTTC; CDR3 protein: CAWSPDGRTNYGYTF
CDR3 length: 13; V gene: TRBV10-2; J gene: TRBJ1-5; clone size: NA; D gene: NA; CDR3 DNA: TGCGCCAGCAGTGGTGCGGGGGGAGGGTCCCAGCATTTT; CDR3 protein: CASSGAGGGSQHF
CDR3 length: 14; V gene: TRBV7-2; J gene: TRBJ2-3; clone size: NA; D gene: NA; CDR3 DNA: TGTGCCAGCAGCCCCCTGTTAAGCACAGATACGCAGTATTTT; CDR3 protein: CASSPLLSTDTQYF
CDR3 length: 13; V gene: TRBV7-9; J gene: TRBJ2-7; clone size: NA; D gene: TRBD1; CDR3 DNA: TGTGCCAGCAGCCGGACAGGCTCCTACGAGCAGTACTTC; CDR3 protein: CASSRTGSYEQYF
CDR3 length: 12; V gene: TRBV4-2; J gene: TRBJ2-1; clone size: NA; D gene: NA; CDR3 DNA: TGTGCCAGCAGCCCGAATCGAGTTGAGCAGTTCTTC; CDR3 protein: CASSPNRVEQFF
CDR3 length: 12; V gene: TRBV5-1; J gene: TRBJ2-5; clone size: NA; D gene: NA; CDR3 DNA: TGCGCCAGCAGCTTGCAATGGGAGACCCAGTACTTC; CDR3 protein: CASSLQWETQYF
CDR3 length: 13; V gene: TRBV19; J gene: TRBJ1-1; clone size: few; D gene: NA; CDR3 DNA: TGTGCCAGTACCCAGTCTCGGGACACTGAAGCTTTCTTT; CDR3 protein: CASTQSRDTEAFF
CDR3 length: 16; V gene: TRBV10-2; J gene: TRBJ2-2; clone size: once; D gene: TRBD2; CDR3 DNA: TGCGCCAGCAGACTAGCGGGGGCTCGGGGCACCGGGGAGCTGTTTTTT; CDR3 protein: CASRLAGARGTGELFF
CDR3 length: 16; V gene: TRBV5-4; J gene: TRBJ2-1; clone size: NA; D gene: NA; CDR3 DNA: TGTGCCAGCAGCATGTTGAAACTAGATGGGCCCAATGAGCAGTTCTTC; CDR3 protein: CASSMLKLDGPNEQFF
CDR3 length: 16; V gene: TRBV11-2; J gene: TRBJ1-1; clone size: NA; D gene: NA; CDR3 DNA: TGTGCCAGCAGCTCCCCCCCGAGACAGAGGAACACTGAAGCTTTCTTT; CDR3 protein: CASSSPPRQRNTEAFF
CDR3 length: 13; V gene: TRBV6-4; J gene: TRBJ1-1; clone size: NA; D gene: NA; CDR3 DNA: TGTGCCAGCAGTCCGACAGGGAACACTGAAGCTTTCTTT; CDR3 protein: CASSPTGNTEAFF
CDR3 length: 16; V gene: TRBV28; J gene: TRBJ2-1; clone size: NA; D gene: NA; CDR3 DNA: TGTGCCAGCAGACAGCAGGGGTCATTTTATAACAATGAGCAGTTCTTC; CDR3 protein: CASRQQGSFYNNEQFF
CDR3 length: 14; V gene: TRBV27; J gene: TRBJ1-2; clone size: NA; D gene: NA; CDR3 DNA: TGTGCCAGCAGTTTAAAGGGGGGCAACTATGGCTACACCTTC; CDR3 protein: CASSLKGGNYGYTF